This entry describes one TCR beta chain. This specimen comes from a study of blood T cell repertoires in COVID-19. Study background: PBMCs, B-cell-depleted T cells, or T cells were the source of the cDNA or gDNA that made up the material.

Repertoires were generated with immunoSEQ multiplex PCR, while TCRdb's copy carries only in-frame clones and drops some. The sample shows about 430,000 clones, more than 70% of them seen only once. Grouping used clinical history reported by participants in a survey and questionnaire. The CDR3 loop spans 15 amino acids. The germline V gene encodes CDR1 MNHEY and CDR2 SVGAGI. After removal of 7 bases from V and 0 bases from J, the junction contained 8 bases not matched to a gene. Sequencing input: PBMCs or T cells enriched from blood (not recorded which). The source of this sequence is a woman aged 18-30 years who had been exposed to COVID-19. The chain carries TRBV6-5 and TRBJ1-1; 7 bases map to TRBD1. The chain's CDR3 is CASIPAGQLNTEAFF. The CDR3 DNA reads TGTGCCAGCATTCCTGCGGGACAGCTGAACACTGAAGCTTTCTTT.